The entry below gives a single TCR beta chain sequence along with its context. This sample is drawn from a study of blood T cell repertoires in COVID-19. Across the whole study: PBMCs, B-cell-depleted T cells, or T cells provided the cDNA or gDNA that made up the material.

This CDR3 has 15 amino acids. Germline CDR1 is MNHNY and CDR2 is SVGAGI (reference sequence). The V end lost 7 bases, the J end lost 7 bases, and 22 bases lay between the germline ends. In the source study's methods: Estimates of nucleated cell counts were drawn from the amplification of reference gene primers. Only in-frame clones appear in the TCRdb table, and some are missing; sequencing was by immunoSEQ multiplex PCR. Clonal size and the V and J genes are those of that table, whereas D and trimming came from the DNA. The data show about 180,000 clones, around 85% seen once. The genes are TRBV6-6 and TRBJ1-1; maybe TRBD1 (5 bases). The material sequenced was peripheral blood. This receptor was obtained from an elderly man with COVID-19, enrolled during active disease. The CDR3 sequence is CASTSTRGLLVEAFF. The CDR3, as DNA: TGTGCCAGCACAAGCACCCGGGGACTGCTTGTTGAAGCTTTCTTT.